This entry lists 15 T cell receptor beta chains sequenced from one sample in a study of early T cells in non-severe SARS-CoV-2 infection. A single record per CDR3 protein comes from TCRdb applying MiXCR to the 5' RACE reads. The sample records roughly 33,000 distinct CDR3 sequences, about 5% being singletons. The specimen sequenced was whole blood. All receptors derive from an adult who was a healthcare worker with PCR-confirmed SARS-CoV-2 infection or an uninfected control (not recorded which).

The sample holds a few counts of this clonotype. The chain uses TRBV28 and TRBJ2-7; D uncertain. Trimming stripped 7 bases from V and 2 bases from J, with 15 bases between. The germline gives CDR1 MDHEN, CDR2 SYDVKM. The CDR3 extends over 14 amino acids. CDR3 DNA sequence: TGTGCCAGCACAACTGCAGGACGGACCTACGAGCAGTACTTC. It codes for CASTTAGRTYEQYF.

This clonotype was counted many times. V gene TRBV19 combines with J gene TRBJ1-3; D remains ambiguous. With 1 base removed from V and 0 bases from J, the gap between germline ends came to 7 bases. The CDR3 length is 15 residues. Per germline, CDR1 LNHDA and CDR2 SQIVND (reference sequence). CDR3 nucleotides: TGTGCCAGTAGTATAGGCCCGACCTCTGGAAACACCATATATTTT. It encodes CASSIGPTSGNTIYF.

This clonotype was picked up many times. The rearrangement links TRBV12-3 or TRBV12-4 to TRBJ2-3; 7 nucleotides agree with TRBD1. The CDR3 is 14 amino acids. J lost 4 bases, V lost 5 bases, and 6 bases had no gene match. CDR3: CASSPDRAPDTQYF. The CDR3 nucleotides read TGTGCCAGCAGTCCCGACAGGGCTCCAGATACGCAGTATTTT.

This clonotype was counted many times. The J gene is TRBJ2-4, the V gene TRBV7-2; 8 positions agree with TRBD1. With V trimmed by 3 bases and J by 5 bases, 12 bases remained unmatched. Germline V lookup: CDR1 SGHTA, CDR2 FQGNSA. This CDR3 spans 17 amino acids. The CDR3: CASSFSQGGELENIQYF. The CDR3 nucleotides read TGTGCCAGCAGCTTTTCACAGGGGGGCGAGTTAGAAAACATTCAGTACTTC.

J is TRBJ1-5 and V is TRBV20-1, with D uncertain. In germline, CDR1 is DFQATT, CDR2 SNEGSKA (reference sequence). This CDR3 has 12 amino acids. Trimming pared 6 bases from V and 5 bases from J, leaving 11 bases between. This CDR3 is CSARDGDQPQHF. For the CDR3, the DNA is TGCAGTGCCCGAGACGGGGATCAGCCCCAGCATTTT.

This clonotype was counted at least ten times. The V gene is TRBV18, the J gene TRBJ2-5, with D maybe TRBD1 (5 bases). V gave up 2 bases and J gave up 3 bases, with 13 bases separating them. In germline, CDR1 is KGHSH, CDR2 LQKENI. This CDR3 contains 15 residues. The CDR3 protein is CASSPERGWEETQYF. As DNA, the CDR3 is TGTGCCAGCTCACCAGAAAGGGGCTGGGAAGAGACCCAGTACTTC.

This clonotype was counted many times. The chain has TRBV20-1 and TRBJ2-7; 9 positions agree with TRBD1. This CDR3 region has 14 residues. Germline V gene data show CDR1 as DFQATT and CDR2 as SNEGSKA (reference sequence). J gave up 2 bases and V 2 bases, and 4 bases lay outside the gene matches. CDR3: CSARRTGETYEQYF. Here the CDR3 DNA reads TGCAGTGCTAGAAGGACAGGGGAGACCTACGAGCAGTACTTC.

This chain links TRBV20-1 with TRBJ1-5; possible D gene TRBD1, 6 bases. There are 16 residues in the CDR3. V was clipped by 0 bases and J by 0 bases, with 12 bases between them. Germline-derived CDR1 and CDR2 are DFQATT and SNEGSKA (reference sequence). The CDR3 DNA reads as TGCAGTGCTAGAGATCTGACAGGCGATAGCAATCAGCCCCAGCATTTT. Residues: CSARDLTGDSNQPQHF.

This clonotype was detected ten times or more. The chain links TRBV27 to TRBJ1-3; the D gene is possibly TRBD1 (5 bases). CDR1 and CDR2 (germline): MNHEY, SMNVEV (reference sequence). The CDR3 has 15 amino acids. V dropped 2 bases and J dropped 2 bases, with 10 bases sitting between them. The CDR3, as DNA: TGTGCCAGCAGTTTAAGTCGGGGACCTGGAAACACCATATATTTT. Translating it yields CASSLSRGPGNTIYF.

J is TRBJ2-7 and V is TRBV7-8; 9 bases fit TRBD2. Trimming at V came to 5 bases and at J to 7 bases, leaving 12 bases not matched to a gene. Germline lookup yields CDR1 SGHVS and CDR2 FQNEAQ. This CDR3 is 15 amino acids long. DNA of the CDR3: TGTGCCAGCAGCCCTAGCGGGGCCACCAACCCTGAGCAGTACTTC. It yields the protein CASSPSGATNPEQYF.

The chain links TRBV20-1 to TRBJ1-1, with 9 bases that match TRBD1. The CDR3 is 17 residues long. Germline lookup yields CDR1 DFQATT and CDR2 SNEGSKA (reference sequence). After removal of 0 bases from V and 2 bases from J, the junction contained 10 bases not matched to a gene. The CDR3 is CSARDLPRGQGNTEAFF. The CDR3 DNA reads TGCAGTGCTAGAGACCTGCCCCGGGGACAGGGAAACACTGAAGCTTTCTTT.

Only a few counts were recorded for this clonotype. CDR3 loop: CASSLGFAGTDTQYF. Here the CDR3 DNA reads TGTGCCAGCAGCCTGGGCTTCGCTGGCACAGATACGCAGTATTTT. The J gene is TRBJ2-3, the V gene TRBV7-9, with D unresolved. CDR3 length: 15 amino acids. V was pared by 5 bases and J by 1 base, with 13 bases between. Germline V gene lookup returns CDR1 SEHNR and CDR2 FQNEAQ (reference sequence).

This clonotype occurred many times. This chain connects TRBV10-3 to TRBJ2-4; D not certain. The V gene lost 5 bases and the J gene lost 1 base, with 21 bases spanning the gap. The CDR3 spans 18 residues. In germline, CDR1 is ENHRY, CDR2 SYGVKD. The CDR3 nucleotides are TGTGCCATCAGTCCAGGATTCAGGTGGGGTCTGGCCAAAAACATTCAGTACTTC. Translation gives CAISPGFRWGLAKNIQYF.

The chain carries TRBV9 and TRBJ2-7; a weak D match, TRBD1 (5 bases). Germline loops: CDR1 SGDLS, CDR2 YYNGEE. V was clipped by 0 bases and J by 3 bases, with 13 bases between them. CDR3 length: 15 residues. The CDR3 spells CASSVGPDKDYEQYF. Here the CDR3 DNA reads TGTGCCAGCAGCGTAGGTCCGGACAAGGACTACGAGCAGTACTTC.

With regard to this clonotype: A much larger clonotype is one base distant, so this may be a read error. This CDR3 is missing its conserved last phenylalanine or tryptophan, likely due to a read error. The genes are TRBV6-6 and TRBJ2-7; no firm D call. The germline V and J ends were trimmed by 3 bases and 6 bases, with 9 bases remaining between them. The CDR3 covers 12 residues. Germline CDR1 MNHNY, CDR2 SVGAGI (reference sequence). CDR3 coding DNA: TGTGCCAGCAGTTATCTTAGAGGCGAGCAGTACCTC. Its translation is CASSYLRGEQYL.